The 8 T cell receptor beta chains below all came from one sample that was sequenced in a study of human T cells and chemical hapten exposure. MiXCR was run by TCRdb on the RACE reads, yielding one entry per CDR3 protein. The sample contains about 270,000 distinct CDR3 sequences, roughly 7.7% of which appear only once. The sample's time point: pre-sensitization, week 0. Treatment reported: therapeutic diphenylcyclopropenone sensitization with weekly scalp DPC. Sequenced here: whole blood, sampled in connection with sensitization to the hapten diphenylcyclopropenone (DPC). The source is a man younger than 30 with alopecia areata. Some clones in this sample may be carry-over from other donors' samples.

The sample holds a few counts of this clonotype. This sequence joins TRBV28 and TRBJ2-7; the D call may be TRBD1 or TRBD2 (5 bases each). Deletions cut 5 bases from V and 7 bases from J, with 21 bases between. Germline V gene lookup returns CDR1 MDHEN and CDR2 SYDVKM. The CDR3 extends over 15 amino acids. Here the CDR3 reads CASSLTHGARREQYF. CDR3 nucleotide sequence: TGTGCCAGCAGTCTCACTCATGGGGCGCGGAGGGAGCAGTACTTC.

This clonotype was counted a few times. This chain links TRBV6-6 with TRBJ1-2; D remains unclear. The V end was cut by 3 bases, the J end by 6 bases, with 5 bases between. CDR3 length: 11 residues. Germline CDR1 and CDR2: MNHNY and SVGAGI (reference sequence). CDR3 region: CASSYGNGYTF. CDR3 coding DNA: TGTGCCAGCAGTTATGGGAATGGCTACACCTTC.

The genes are TRBV7-2 and TRBJ2-3; D gene unclear. Trimming removed 1 base at V and 2 bases at J, with 10 bases between. The CDR3 has 15 amino acids. Germline CDR1 and CDR2: SGHTA and FQGNSA. CDR3 sequence: CASSLEPLFTDTQYF. The CDR3 nucleotides read TGTGCCAGCAGCTTAGAGCCTCTGTTCACAGATACGCAGTATTTT.

This clonotype was recorded a few times. This sequence joins TRBV12-3 or TRBV12-4 and TRBJ1-5; 11 bases are shared with TRBD1. Trimming took 3 bases from V and 0 from J; bases not matched to a gene: 4. This CDR3 comprises 17 residues. CDR3 sequence (DNA): TGTGCCAGCAGTTTCGCGGGGACAGGGGGTAGCAATCAGCCCCAGCATTTT. This translates into CASSFAGTGGSNQPQHF.

The sample holds a few counts of this clonotype. This chain joins TRBV11-2 and TRBJ1-6, with D unresolved. The CDR3 length is 14 residues. V was shortened by 5 bases and J by 6 bases, with 11 bases between the two germline ends. The V gene's germline CDR1 is SGHAT and CDR2 FQNNGV. This chain's CDR3 is CASSLTRTNSPLHF. As DNA, the CDR3 is TGTGCCAGCAGCCTGACGCGGACTAATTCACCCCTCCACTTT.

This clonotype was seen only a few times. The chain combines TRBV28 with TRBJ2-7; D gene unclear. The CDR3 is 15 amino acids. Trimming left V 1 base short and J 2 bases short, with 12 bases between. Germline V gene lookup returns CDR1 MDHEN and CDR2 SYDVKM. CDR3 protein: CASSLYSRQTYEQYF. In DNA form, the CDR3 reads TGTGCCAGCAGTTTATATAGTCGGCAAACCTACGAGCAGTACTTC. The entire variable domain, with the rest obtained from reference TRBV28 and TRBJ2-7, is as follows: DVKVTQSSRYLVKRTGEKVFLECVQDMDHENMFWYRQDPGLGLRLIYFSYDVKMKEKGDIPEGYSVSREKKERFSLILESASTNQTSMYLCASSLYSRQTYEQYFGPGTRLTVT.

This clonotype was found a few times. The CDR3 nucleotides are TGTGCCAGTAGTATAATTGGGACAGGCCCCGGGGAGCTGTTTTTT. Protein: CASSIIGTGPGELFF. This rearrangement joins TRBV19 to TRBJ2-2; the match to TRBD1 covers 8 bases. Per the germline V gene, CDR1 is LNHDA and CDR2 is SQIVND (reference sequence). Losses at the gene ends were 2 bases for V and 6 bases for J; bases not matched to a gene: 5. The CDR3 has 15 residues.

This clonotype was counted only a few times. The chain employs TRBV7-2 and TRBJ2-1; 8 nucleotides align to TRBD2. The CDR3 contains 15 residues. Germline CDR1 is SGHTA and CDR2 is FQGNSA. Unmatched junction bases numbered 5, after V lost 5 bases and J lost 2 bases. For the CDR3, the DNA is TGTGCCAGCAGCCCGGAGCGGGGGACCTACAATGAGCAGTTCTTC. Protein: CASSPERGTYNEQFF.